The 27 T cell receptor beta chains in this list originate from one sample, sequenced in a study of blood T cell repertoires in COVID-19. Libraries were prepared by immunoSEQ multiplex PCR; TCRdb keeps only in-frame clonotypes and omits some of them. The sample comprises 77,000 or so clones, about 83% of which are singletons, and 5.5% to 8% rests with the top ten. Sequencing was carried out using peripheral blood. The receptors originated from a man aged 25 to 45 with COVID-19, enrolled during active disease.

This sequence joins TRBV6-5 and TRBJ2-5; TRBD1 matches 10 bases. The trim removed 5 bases at V and 5 bases at J, leaving 8 bases unmatched. Germline-derived CDR1 and CDR2 are MNHEY and SVGAGI. The CDR3 is made up of 15 amino acids. The CDR3: CASSRTGTGEETQYF. CDR3 DNA: TGTGCCAGCAGTAGGACCGGGACAGGGGAGGAGACCCAGTACTTC.

The genes are TRBV6-5 and TRBJ2-7, with D possibly matching TRBD2 (7 bases). The V and J ends lost 8 bases and 4 bases respectively, with 15 bases between them. Germline loops: CDR1 MNHEY, CDR2 SVGAGI. The CDR3 has 13 amino acids. The CDR3 coding sequence is TGTGCCAGCGGGGGGGCGGGTCGGTACGAGCAGTACTTC. Its translation: CASGGAGRYEQYF.

This chain uses TRBV5-5 with TRBJ2-7, with 7 bases identical to TRBD1. The CDR3 consists of 13 residues. Germline CDR1 reads SGHKS; CDR2 reads YYEKEE (reference sequence). V lost 7 bases, J lost 2 bases, and 6 bases stayed unmatched. CDR3 sequence reads: CASRHRGTYEQYF. The CDR3 DNA sequence: TGTGCCAGCCGACACAGGGGCACCTACGAGCAGTACTTC.

The rearrangement joins TRBV2 to TRBJ2-1, with unresolved D. Germline CDR1 and CDR2: SNHLY and FYNNEI. The CDR3 runs 16 residues. V lost 0 bases, J lost 0 bases, and 9 bases lay in between. The CDR3 spells CASSEAVWSSYNEQFF. Here the CDR3 DNA reads TGTGCCAGCAGTGAAGCAGTCTGGAGCTCCTACAATGAGCAGTTCTTC.

V and J are TRBV14 and TRBJ2-3; 10 nucleotides agree with TRBD2. CDR3 length equals 17 residues. Germline CDR1 and CDR2: SGHDN and FVKESK. The junction had 11 bases not matched to a gene; V was cut back by 2 bases and J by 6 bases. The CDR3 DNA follows: TGTGCCAGCAGCCAACTTCTCCTAGCGGGAGTTTGGGATACGCAGTATTTT. Protein: CASSQLLLAGVWDTQYF.

This clone is a singleton in its sample. V gene TRBV28 combines with J gene TRBJ1-3; D is undetermined. Trimming shortened V by 4 bases and J by 4 bases, and 8 bases separated the two germline ends. The CDR3 is 13 residues long. CDR1 and CDR2 (germline): MDHEN, SYDVKM. The CDR3: CASSSLAGNTIYF. The CDR3 DNA is TGTGCCAGCAGTTCCCTAGCCGGAAACACCATATATTTT.

This rearrangement joins TRBV19 to TRBJ2-3, with D possibly being TRBD2 (5 bases). Germline V gene sequence: CDR1 LNHDA, CDR2 SQIVND (reference sequence). This CDR3 is built from 14 residues. With 6 bases removed from V and 1 base from J, the gap between germline ends came to 11 bases. The CDR3 nucleotides are TGTGCCAGTAGGGGAGCGCGACGCACAGATACGCAGTATTTT. Translation gives CASRGARRTDTQYF.

The chain joins TRBV9 to TRBJ1-5, with 8 bases fitting TRBD1. The CDR3 length is 15 residues. V was pared by 3 bases and J by 6 bases, with 8 bases of the junction left unmatched. CDR1 and CDR2 (germline): SGDLS, YYNGEE. CDR3 sequence: CASSATGDYGQPQHF. The CDR3 bases are TGTGCCAGCAGCGCGACAGGGGATTACGGTCAGCCCCAGCATTTT.

This chain joins TRBV28 and TRBJ2-7; 9 bases are shared with TRBD1. Looked up from germline, CDR1 is MDHEN and CDR2 is SYDVKM. J gave up 7 bases and V 5 bases, and 12 bases lay outside the gene matches. CDR3 length: 15 amino acids. CDR3 nucleotides: TGTGCCAGCAGTCCCACCGGGACAGGGTCGGAGGAGCAGTACTTC. Its translation is CASSPTGTGSEEQYF. Based on the CDR3 plus reference TRBV28 and TRBJ2-7, the full variable domain is DVKVTQSSRYLVKRTGEKVFLECVQDMDHENMFWYRQDPGLGLRLIYFSYDVKMKEKGDIPEGYSVSREKKERFSLILESASTNQTSMYLCASSPTGTGSEEQYFGPGTRLTVT.

The rearrangement uses TRBV14 and TRBJ2-7; 8 nucleotides line up with TRBD1. The CDR3 spans 14 residues. The junction had 1 base not matched to a gene; V was cut back by 1 base and J by 2 bases. Looked up from germline, CDR1 is SGHDN and CDR2 is FVKESK. CDR3 sequence (DNA): TGTGCCAGCAGCCAAGTCAGGGGGCCCTACGAGCAGTACTTC. Translation: CASSQVRGPYEQYF.

Only a few counts were recorded for this clone. The rearrangement links TRBV19 to TRBJ2-7; D gene uncertain. Germline values: CDR1 LNHDA, CDR2 SQIVND (reference sequence). V was clipped by 8 bases and J by 2 bases, with 10 bases between them. There are 12 residues in the CDR3. The DNA of the CDR3 is TGTGCCAGTTCGGCCGGAGCCTACGAGCAGTACTTC. Protein product: CASSAGAYEQYF.

The J gene is TRBJ1-2, the V gene TRBV19; 7 bases agree with TRBD1. The CDR3 is made up of 14 amino acids. V dropped 6 bases and J dropped 4; count of bases not matched to a gene: 8. Germline lookup yields CDR1 LNHDA and CDR2 SQIVND (reference sequence). This CDR3 is CASSPMDRFYGYTF. DNA of the CDR3: TGTGCCAGTAGCCCCATGGACAGGTTCTATGGCTACACCTTC.

The V gene is TRBV5-4, the J gene TRBJ2-3; TRBD2 is a possible D gene (5 bases). CDR1 and CDR2 from the germline V gene are SGHNT and YYREEE (reference sequence). V lost 1 base and J 6 bases, leaving 9 bases between the germline ends. This CDR3 has 13 residues. In DNA form, the CDR3 reads TGTGCCAGCAGCTTGCCGGGATCCGATACGCAGTATTTT. It yields the protein CASSLPGSDTQYF. Complete variable domain (other parts from reference TRBV5-4 and TRBJ2-3): ETGVTQSPTHLIKTRGQQVTLRCSSQSGHNTVSWYQQALGQGPQFIFQYYREEENGRGNFPPRFSGLQFPNYSSELNVNALELDDSALYLCASSLPGSDTQYFGPGTRLTVL.

With respect to this clone: This may be a read error: a much more frequent sequence differs by one nucleotide. The chain combines TRBV4-1 with TRBJ1-3; tentatively, D is TRBD1 (6 bases). CDR1 and CDR2 from the germline V gene are MGHRA and YSYEKL. This CDR3 comprises 15 residues. V lost 0 bases and J 5 bases, leaving 11 bases between the germline ends. The CDR3 DNA is TGCGCCAGCAGCCAAGATCCAGGGGACAGAAACACCATATATTTT. Amino acid sequence: CASSQDPGDRNTIYF.

The V call is TRBV9, the J call TRBJ2-5; TRBD1 matches 9 bases. CDR3 size: 15 residues. V lost 5 bases to trimming and J lost 5 bases; unmatched junction nucleotides: 10. Germline V gene lookup returns CDR1 SGDLS and CDR2 YYNGEE. CDR3 loop: CASSPTGGAPETQYF. The CDR3 DNA is TGTGCCAGCAGTCCTACAGGGGGCGCTCCGGAGACCCAGTACTTC.

This clone occurred once. The rearrangement uses TRBV6-5 and TRBJ2-7; TRBD2 aligns across 7 bases. J was trimmed by 6 bases and V by 6 bases; bases with no gene match: 11. Per germline, CDR1 MNHEY and CDR2 SVGAGI. This CDR3 is built from 14 residues. CDR3 region: CASRPGRREGEQYF. The CDR3 nucleotides are TGTGCCAGCAGGCCCGGGAGGCGGGAAGGCGAGCAGTACTTC.

The chain combines TRBV28 with TRBJ1-4; 7 bases align to TRBD1. In germline, CDR1 is MDHEN, CDR2 SYDVKM. This CDR3 is 16 amino acids long. V gave up 5 bases and J gave up 0 bases; unmatched junction bases: 6. The CDR3 loop is CASSRGDRTTNEKLFF. For the CDR3, the DNA is TGTGCCAGCAGTCGAGGGGACAGAACAACTAATGAAAAACTGTTTTTT.

V usage is TRBV19 and J usage is TRBJ2-3; TRBD1 matches at 10 bases. CDR3 length: 15 amino acids. The ends lost 4 bases at V and 1 base at J; junction bases unmatched: 2. CDR1 LNHDA and CDR2 SQIVND come from the germline V gene (reference sequence). The CDR3 sequence: CASSTGTGGTDTQYF. DNA for the CDR3: TGTGCCAGTAGTACTGGGACAGGGGGCACAGATACGCAGTATTTT.

The genes are TRBV15 and TRBJ2-3, with TRBD1 matching 10 bases. Losses at the gene ends were 0 bases for V and 0 bases for J; bases not matched to a gene: 9. Germline CDR1 and CDR2: LNHNV and YYDKDF (reference sequence). CDR3 length: 19 amino acids. The CDR3 DNA is TGTGCCACCAGCAGAGATTCGGACAGGGGGTTTTTAAGCACAGATACGCAGTATTTT. It yields the protein CATSRDSDRGFLSTDTQYF.

CDR3 sequence (DNA): TGTGCCAGCATGAGGTTGGAGAATGAAAAACTGTTTTTT. Translating gives CASMRLENEKLFF. V and J are TRBV2 and TRBJ1-4; D not resolved. Germline V CDR1 and CDR2: SNHLY, FYNNEI. CDR3 length equals 13 residues. The ends were cut back, 7 bases at V and 5 bases at J, with 11 bases in the middle.

The chain has TRBV19 and TRBJ2-1; TRBD2 matches at 10 bases. Germline V CDR1 and CDR2: LNHDA, SQIVND (reference sequence). V was clipped by 4 bases and J by 2 bases; unmatched bases: 8. CDR3 length: 17 residues. CDR3 residues: CASSKGAGTSAYNEQFF. The CDR3 DNA reads TGTGCCAGTAGTAAGGGGGCCGGGACTAGCGCCTACAATGAGCAGTTCTTC.

J is TRBJ1-1 and V is TRBV3-1 (or the pseudogene TRBV3-2); D may be TRBD1 (5 bases). CDR3 length equals 13 residues. Trimming took 8 bases from V and 2 from J, leaving 12 bases between them. Germline V CDR1 and CDR2: LGHDT, YNNKEL (reference sequence). CDR3 nucleotide sequence: TGTGCCAGCGGAAATACAGGAAACACTGAAGCTTTCTTT. It encodes CASGNTGNTEAFF.

The chain links TRBV6-1 to TRBJ1-2, with TRBD1 as a possible D gene (5 bases). The CDR3 is 14 residues long. Germline V CDR1 and CDR2: MNHNS, SASEGT. Trimming stripped 1 base from V and 7 bases from J, with 13 bases between. The CDR3 coding sequence is TGTGCCAGCAGTGAAGACAGGACCATTTCTGGCTACACCTTC. Protein: CASSEDRTISGYTF.

The chain has TRBV24-1 and TRBJ2-2; 9 nucleotides agree with TRBD2. The CDR3 sequence is 17 residues long. J gave up 0 bases and V 2 bases, and 3 bases lay outside the gene matches. Per germline, CDR1 KGHDR and CDR2 SFDVKD. Written as DNA, the CDR3 is TGTGCCACCAGTGATTCGGGGACTAGCACGAACACCGGGGAGCTGTTTTTT. This translates into CATSDSGTSTNTGELFF.

The V call is TRBV11-2, the J call TRBJ1-2; 7 bases align to TRBD1. The CDR3 is made up of 14 amino acids. CDR1 and CDR2 from the germline V gene are SGHAT and FQNNGV. V lost 6 bases to trimming and J lost 4 bases; unmatched junction nucleotides: 8. The chain's CDR3 is CASRQTGAPYGYTF. As DNA, the CDR3 is TGTGCCAGCAGACAAACAGGGGCTCCCTATGGCTACACCTTC.

This rearrangement joins TRBV7-2 to TRBJ1-1; D might be TRBD1 (6 bases). This CDR3 is built from 13 residues. V lost 5 bases to trimming and J lost 5 bases, with 12 bases between them. From germline, CDR1 is SGHTA and CDR2 FQGNSA. CDR3 amino acids: CASSLLRGTEAFF. The CDR3 DNA reads as TGTGCCAGCAGCCTACTGAGGGGGACTGAAGCTTTCTTT.

The V call is TRBV19, the J call TRBJ1-5; D is possibly TRBD1 (6 bases). CDR1 is LNHDA and CDR2 is SQIVND in the germline V gene (reference sequence). The CDR3 covers 15 residues. Trimming left V 5 bases short and J 4 bases short, with 15 bases between. The CDR3 loop reads CASSATNQGNQPQHF. The DNA for the CDR3 is TGTGCCAGTAGTGCGACAAATCAGGGGAATCAGCCCCAGCATTTT.